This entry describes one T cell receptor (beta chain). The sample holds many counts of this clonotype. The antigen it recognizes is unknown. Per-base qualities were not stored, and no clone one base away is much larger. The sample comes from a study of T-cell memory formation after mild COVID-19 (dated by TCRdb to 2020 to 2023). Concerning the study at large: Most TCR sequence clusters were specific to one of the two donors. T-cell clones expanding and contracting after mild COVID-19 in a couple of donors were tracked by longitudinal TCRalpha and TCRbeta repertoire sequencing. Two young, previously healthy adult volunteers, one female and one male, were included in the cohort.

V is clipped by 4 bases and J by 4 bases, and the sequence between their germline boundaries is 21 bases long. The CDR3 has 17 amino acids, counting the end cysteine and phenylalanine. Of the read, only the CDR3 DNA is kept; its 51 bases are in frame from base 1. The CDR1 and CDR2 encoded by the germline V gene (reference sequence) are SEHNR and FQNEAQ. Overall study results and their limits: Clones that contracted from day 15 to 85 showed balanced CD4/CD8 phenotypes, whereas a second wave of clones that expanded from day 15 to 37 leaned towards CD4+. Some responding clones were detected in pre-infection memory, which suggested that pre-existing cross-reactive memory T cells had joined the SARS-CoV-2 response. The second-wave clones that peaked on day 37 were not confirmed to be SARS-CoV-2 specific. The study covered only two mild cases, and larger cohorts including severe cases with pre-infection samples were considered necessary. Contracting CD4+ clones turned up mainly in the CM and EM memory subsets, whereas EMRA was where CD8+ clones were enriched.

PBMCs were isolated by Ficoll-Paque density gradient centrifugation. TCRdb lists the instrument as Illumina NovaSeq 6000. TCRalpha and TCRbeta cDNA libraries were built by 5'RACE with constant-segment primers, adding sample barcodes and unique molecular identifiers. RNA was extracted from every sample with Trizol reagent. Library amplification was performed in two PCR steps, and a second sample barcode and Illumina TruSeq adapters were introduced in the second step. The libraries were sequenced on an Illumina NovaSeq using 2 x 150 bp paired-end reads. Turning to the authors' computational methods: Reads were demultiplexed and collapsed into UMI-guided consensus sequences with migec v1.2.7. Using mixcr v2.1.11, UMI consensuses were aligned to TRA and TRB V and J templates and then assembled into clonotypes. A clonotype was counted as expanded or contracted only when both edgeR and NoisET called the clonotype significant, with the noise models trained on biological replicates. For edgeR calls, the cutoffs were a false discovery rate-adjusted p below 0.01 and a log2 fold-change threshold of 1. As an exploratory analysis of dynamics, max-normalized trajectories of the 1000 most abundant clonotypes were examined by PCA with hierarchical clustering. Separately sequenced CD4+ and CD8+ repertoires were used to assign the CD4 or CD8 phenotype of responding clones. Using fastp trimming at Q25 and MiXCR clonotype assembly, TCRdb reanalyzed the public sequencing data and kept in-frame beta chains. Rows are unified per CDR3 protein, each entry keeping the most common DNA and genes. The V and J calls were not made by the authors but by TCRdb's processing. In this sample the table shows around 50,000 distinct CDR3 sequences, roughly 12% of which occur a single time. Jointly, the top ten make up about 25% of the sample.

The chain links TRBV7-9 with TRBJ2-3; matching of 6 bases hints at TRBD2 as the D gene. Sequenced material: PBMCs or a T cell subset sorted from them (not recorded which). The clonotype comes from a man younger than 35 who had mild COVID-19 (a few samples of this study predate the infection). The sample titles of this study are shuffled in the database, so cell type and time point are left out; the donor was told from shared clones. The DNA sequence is TGTGCCAGCAGCTCCGAGGGCCGGGGCTGGGGGGCAGATACGCAGTATTTT. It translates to CASSSEGRGWGADTQYF.